The 11 T cell receptor beta chains in this list originate from one sample, sequenced in a study of T cells in Graves' hyperthyroidism and ophthalmopathy. The TCR beta CDR3 regions underwent amplification using RNA transcripts as the source. During a first-round RT-PCR of the TCR CDR3, the HTBI primer set was used. In TCRdb, the multiplex PCR reads were re-called with MiXCR into one record per CDR3 protein. This sample yields over 550,000 distinct CDR3 sequences, of which over 15% are seen a single time; around 18% belongs to the top ten. Sequenced: blood. Receptor source: a woman aged 18-29 years with Graves' hyperthyroidism.

The CDR3 is CASSGYVISLASGRGEQFF. For the CDR3, the DNA is TGTGCCAGCAGTGGGTATGTTATAAGTTTGGCTAGCGGGAGAGGTGAGCAGTTCTTC. The chain links TRBV6-2 or TRBV6-3 to TRBJ2-1, with TRBD2 matching 10 bases. V gave up 5 bases and J gave up 9 bases; unmatched junction bases: 22. The germline V gene has CDR1 MNHEY and CDR2 SVGEGT. CDR3 length equals 19 residues.

The chain uses TRBV20-1 and TRBJ1-3; weak D call: TRBD1 (6 bases). This CDR3 has 16 amino acids. Trimming took 0 bases from V and 0 from J, leaving 12 bases between them. Looked up from germline, CDR1 is DFQATT and CDR2 is SNEGSKA (reference sequence). CDR3 sequence (DNA): TGCAGTGCTAGAGACCCCGGGGGCGACTCTGGAAACACCATATATTTT. This gives the protein CSARDPGGDSGNTIYF.

Of note for this clonotype: One end of the junction is discordant with germline, which a read error may explain. The chain employs TRBV12-3 or TRBV12-4 and TRBJ2-1; TRBD2 matches 9 bases. The CDR3 is 19 residues long. This CDR3 reads CASSLVPKAGGLSYDEQFF. In DNA form, the CDR3 reads TGTGCCAGCAGTTTGGTCCCTAAAGCGGGGGGCCTCTCCTACGATGAGCAGTTCTTC.

This clonotype was found many times. Here the CDR3 reads CASSPSNRLDEQYF. DNA for the CDR3: TGTGCCAGCAGCCCCTCAAACCGATTGGACGAGCAGTACTTC. The chain is built from TRBV3-1 and TRBJ2-7; D is undetermined. With 4 bases removed from V and 5 bases from J, the gap between germline ends came to 15 bases. The CDR3 is 14 residues long. The germline gives CDR1 LGHDT, CDR2 YNNKEL (reference sequence).

The J gene is TRBJ2-5, the V gene TRBV12-3 or TRBV12-4, with D possibly being TRBD1 (5 bases). There are 14 residues in the CDR3. Trimming cost V 6 bases and J 2 bases, with 13 bases left between them. The CDR3 DNA sequence: TGTGCCAGCAGCGCCCGACAGCCGCAAGAGACCCAGTACTTC. It encodes CASSARQPQETQYF.

The sample holds many counts of this clonotype. This chain links TRBV7-2 with TRBJ1-2; D gene ambiguous. CDR1 is SGHTA and CDR2 is FQGNSA in the germline V gene. V was shortened by 3 bases and J by 3 bases, with 11 bases between the two germline ends. This CDR3 is built from 14 residues. This CDR3 is CASSFETGYYGYTF. The CDR3, as DNA: TGTGCCAGCAGCTTCGAAACGGGGTACTATGGCTACACCTTC. Drawing the rest from reference TRBV7-2 and TRBJ1-2, the complete variable domain is GAGVSQSPSNKVTEKGKDVELRCDPISGHTALYWYRQSLGQGLEFLIYFQGNSAPDKSGLPSDRFSAERTGGSVSTLTIQRTQQEDSAVYLCASSFETGYYGYTFGSGTRLTVV.

This clonotype was seen many times. This rearrangement joins TRBV12-3 or TRBV12-4 to TRBJ1-2; 9 bases line up with TRBD1. The CDR3 contains 16 residues. V lost 2 bases, J lost 8 bases, and 12 bases stayed unmatched. Written as DNA, the CDR3 is TGTGCCAGCAGTTTATTGCGACAGGGGGGGTACGGCGGCTACACCTTC. Its translation is CASSLLRQGGYGGYTF.

This clonotype was observed many times. J is TRBJ2-7 and V is TRBV12-3 or TRBV12-4; 9 nucleotides agree with TRBD1. The CDR3 totals 13 residues. Trimming at V came to 6 bases and at J to 5 bases, leaving 5 bases not matched to a gene. Here the CDR3 reads CASRRGQGNEQYF. The CDR3 DNA sequence: TGTGCCAGCAGACGGGGACAGGGAAACGAGCAGTACTTC.

Only a few counts were recorded for this clonotype. V gene TRBV7-2 combines with J gene TRBJ2-7; D is possibly TRBD2 (6 bases). The V gene lost 3 bases and the J gene lost 3 bases, with 12 bases spanning the gap. CDR1 is SGHTA and CDR2 is FQGNSA in the germline V gene. The CDR3 contains 14 residues. CDR3 sequence (DNA): TGTGCCAGCAGCTTGGGACTCAATCTCTACGAGCAGTACTTC. Translation: CASSLGLNLYEQYF.

About this clonotype: A much larger clone differs by one base, so this may be a read error. J is TRBJ2-1 and V is TRBV29-1; D ambiguous. The CDR3 consists of 11 residues. Germline assignment: CDR1 SQVTM and CDR2 ANQGSEA. The ends were cut back, 2 bases at V and 8 bases at J, with 7 bases in the middle. The CDR3 sequence is CSVEYYDEQFF. The CDR3 DNA reads TGCAGCGTTGAATATTACGATGAGCAGTTCTTC.

This clonotype was seen more than once but under ten times. The chain employs TRBV5-1 and TRBJ2-1, with D possibly being TRBD2 (5 bases). V was cut by 4 bases and J by 2 bases, with 10 bases left in between. CDR3 length equals 14 residues. CDR1 SGHRS and CDR2 YFSETQ come from the germline V gene. In DNA, the CDR3 is TGCGCCAGCAGCGCGGGCTATCCCTACAATGAGCAGTTCTTC. Protein: CASSAGYPYNEQFF.